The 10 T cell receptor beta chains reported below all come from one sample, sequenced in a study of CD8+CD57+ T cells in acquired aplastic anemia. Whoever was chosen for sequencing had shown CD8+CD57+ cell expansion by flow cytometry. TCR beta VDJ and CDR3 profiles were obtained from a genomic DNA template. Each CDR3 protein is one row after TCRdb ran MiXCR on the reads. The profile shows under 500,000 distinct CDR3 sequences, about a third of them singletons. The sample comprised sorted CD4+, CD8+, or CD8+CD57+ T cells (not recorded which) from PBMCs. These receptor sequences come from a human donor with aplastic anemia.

The CDR3: CASSARDRFPGNTIYF. The CDR3, as DNA: TGTGCCAGCAGCGCCCGGGACAGGTTCCCTGGAAACACCATATATTTT. The chain links TRBV9 to TRBJ1-3, with 8 bases that match TRBD1. Germline loops: CDR1 SGDLS, CDR2 YYNGEE. Trimming removed 3 bases from V and 2 bases from J; junction bases left unmatched: 7. CDR3 length equals 16 residues.

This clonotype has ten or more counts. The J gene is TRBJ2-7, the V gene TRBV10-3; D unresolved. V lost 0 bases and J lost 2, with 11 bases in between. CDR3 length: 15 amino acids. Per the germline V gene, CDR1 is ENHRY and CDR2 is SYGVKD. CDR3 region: CAISESQGPPYEQYF. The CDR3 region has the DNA TGTGCCATCAGTGAGTCTCAAGGGCCCCCCTACGAGCAGTACTTC.

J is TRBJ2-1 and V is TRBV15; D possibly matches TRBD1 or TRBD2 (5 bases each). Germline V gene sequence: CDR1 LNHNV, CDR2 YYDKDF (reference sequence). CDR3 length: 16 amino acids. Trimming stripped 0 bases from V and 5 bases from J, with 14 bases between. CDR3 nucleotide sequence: TGTGCCACCAGCAGAGAACGCGAGGGGTCCAACAATGAGCAGTTCTTC. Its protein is CATSREREGSNNEQFF.

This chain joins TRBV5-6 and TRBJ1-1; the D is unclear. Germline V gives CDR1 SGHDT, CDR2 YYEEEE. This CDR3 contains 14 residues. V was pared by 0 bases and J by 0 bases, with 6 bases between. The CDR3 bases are TGTGCCAGCAGCTTGGAGCAAATGAACACTGAAGCTTTCTTT. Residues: CASSLEQMNTEAFF.

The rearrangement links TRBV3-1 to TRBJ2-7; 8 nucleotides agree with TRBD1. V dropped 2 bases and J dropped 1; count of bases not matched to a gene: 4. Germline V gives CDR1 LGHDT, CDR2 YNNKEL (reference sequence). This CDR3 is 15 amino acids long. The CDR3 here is CASSQPGTGSYEQYF. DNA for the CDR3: TGTGCCAGCAGCCAACCTGGGACAGGTTCCTACGAGCAGTACTTC.

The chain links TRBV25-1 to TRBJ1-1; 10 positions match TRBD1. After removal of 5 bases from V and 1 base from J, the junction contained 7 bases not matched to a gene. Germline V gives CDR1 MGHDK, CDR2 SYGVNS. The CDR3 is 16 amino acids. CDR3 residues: CASSFGTGEANTEAFF. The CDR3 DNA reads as TGTGCCAGCAGTTTTGGGACAGGGGAGGCGAACACTGAAGCTTTCTTT.

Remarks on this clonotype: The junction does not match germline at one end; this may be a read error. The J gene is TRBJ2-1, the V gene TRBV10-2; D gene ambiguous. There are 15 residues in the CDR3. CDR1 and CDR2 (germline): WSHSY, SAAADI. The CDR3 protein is CASSVSLTSYNEQFF. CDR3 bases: TGTGCCAGCAGCGTAAGTCTCACGTCCTACAATGAGCAGTTCTTC.

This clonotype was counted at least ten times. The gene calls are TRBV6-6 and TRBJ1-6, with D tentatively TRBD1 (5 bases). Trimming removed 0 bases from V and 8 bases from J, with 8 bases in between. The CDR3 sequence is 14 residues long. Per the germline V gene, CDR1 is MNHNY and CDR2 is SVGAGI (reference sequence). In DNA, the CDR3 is TGTGCCAGCAGTTACTCCACGGGGGATTCACCCCTCCACTTT. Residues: CASSYSTGDSPLHF.

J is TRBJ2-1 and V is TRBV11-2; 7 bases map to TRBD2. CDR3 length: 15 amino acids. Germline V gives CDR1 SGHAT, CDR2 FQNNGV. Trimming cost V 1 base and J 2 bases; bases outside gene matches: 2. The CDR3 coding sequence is TGTGCCAGCAGCTTAGGCGGGAGCCCCTACAATGAGCAGTTCTTC. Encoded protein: CASSLGGSPYNEQFF.

The CDR3 nucleotides are TGCGCCAGCACCCCCAGCTGGGGAACAATGAACACTGAAGCTTTCTTT. Residues: CASTPSWGTMNTEAFF. This chain connects TRBV5-1 to TRBJ1-1; the D is unclear. Germline V gene sequence: CDR1 SGHRS, CDR2 YFSETQ. V dropped 6 bases and J dropped 0 bases, with 18 bases sitting between them. The CDR3 consists of 16 residues.